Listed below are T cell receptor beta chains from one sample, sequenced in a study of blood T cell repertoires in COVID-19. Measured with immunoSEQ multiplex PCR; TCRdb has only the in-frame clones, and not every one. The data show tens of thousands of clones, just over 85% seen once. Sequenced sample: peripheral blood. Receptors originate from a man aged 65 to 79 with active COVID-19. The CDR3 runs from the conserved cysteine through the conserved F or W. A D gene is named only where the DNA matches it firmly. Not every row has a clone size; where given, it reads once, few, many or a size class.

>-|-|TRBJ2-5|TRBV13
TGTGCCAGCAGCTTATCGGGTCAGGGGCTAGAGACCCAGTACTTC
CASSLSGQGLETQYF
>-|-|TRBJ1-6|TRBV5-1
TGCGCCAGCAGCTTGGAGGGGGGGTATAATTCACCCCTCCACTTT
CASSLEGGYNSPLHF
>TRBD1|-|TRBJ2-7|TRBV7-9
TGTGCCAGCAGCTTCAACAGGGGGGACGAGCAGTACTTC
CASSFNRGDEQYF
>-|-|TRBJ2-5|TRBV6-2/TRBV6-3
TGTGCCAGCAGTTACCTCAAGGGGGGGGGCCAAGAGACCCAGTACTTC
CASSYLKGGGQETQYF
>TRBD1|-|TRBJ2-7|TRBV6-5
TGTGCCAGCAGCCGGGACAGGGGAGGGTATAGCGAGCAGTACTTC
CASSRDRGGYSEQYF
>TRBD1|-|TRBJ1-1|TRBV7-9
TGTGCCAGCAGCTTAGAGGGACAGAGGAACACTGAAGCTTTCTTT
CASSLEGQRNTEAFF
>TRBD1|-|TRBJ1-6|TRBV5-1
TGCGCCAGCAGCCCGGACAGGGTAAATTCACCCCTCCACTTT
CASSPDRVNSPLHF
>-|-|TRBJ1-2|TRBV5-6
TGTGCCAGCAGCGCACAGGGTCGCTATGGCTACACCTTC
CASSAQGRYGYTF
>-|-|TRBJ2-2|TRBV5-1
TGCGCCAGCAGCCCTACAGGCGTAAAAACCGGGGAGCTGTTTTTT
CASSPTGVKTGELFF
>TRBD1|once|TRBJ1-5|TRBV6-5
TGTGCCAGCAGGGCCTCAGGGGGTTTAAGTCAGCCCCAGCATTTT
CASRASGGLSQPQHF
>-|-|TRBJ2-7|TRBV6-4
TGTGCCAGCAGCTACGCCTTCGGGGAAGGGTACGAGCAGTACTTC
CASSYAFGEGYEQYF
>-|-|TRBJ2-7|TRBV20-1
TGCAGTGCCGCCAGGGGCCACGAGCAGTACTTC
CSAARGHEQYF
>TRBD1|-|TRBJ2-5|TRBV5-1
TGCGCCAGCAGCTTGAATTTACAGGGGGCGCGGGAGACCCAGTACTTC
CASSLNLQGARETQYF
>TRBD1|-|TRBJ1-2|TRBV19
TGTGCCAGTAGTATCGGGCAGGGGGCATTGGACTATGGCTACACCTTC
CASSIGQGALDYGYTF